This record covers a single TCR beta chain. The method was immunoSEQ multiplex PCR; TCRdb's version includes in-frame clones alone and lacks a portion of them. The repertoire holds around 200,000 clones, with about 86% as singletons. These data originate in a study of blood T cell repertoires in COVID-19. Looked up from germline, CDR1 is LNHDA and CDR2 is SQIVND (reference sequence). CDR3 size: 14 residues. J gave up 6 bases and V 4 bases, and 5 bases lay outside the gene matches. Sequenced sample: peripheral blood. The chain joins TRBV19 to TRBJ2-2; 7 bases match TRBD2. The origin of this receptor is a man aged 65 to 79 with active or convalescent COVID-19. CDR3 amino acids: CASSRTSFPGELFF. CDR3 nucleotide sequence: TGTGCCAGTAGTAGGACTAGTTTCCCCGGGGAGCTGTTTTTT.